Presented here are 32 T cell receptor beta chains from one specimen sequenced in a study of T-cell reconstitution after alpha-beta-depleted transplantation in children. TCRbeta library construction was performed incorporating unique molecular identifiers. TCRdb passed the PCR reads through MiXCR, listing each CDR3 protein once. In the table there are 500,000 or so distinct CDR3 sequences, 30% to 35% of which are singletons. The specimen comprised PBMCs from the stem cell graft donor, sampled from the stem cell graft. These receptors originate from a human donor who donated a stem cell graft to a child with aplastic anemia.

The V call is TRBV6-2 or TRBV6-3, the J call TRBJ2-2, with D maybe TRBD1 (6 bases). Trimming cost V 4 bases and J 4 bases, with 10 bases left between them. Per germline, CDR1 MNHEY and CDR2 SVGEGT. This CDR3 comprises 14 residues. The CDR3 DNA reads as TGTGCCAGCAGTTTCTACAGGGCCACCGGGGAGCTGTTTTTT. Translated: CASSFYRATGELFF.

The rearrangement uses TRBV6-5 and TRBJ2-1; 12 bases match TRBD2. In germline, CDR1 is MNHEY, CDR2 SVGAGI. Unmatched junction bases numbered 6, after V lost 5 bases and J lost 1 base. The CDR3 has 17 residues. Written as DNA, the CDR3 is TGTGCCAGCAGTCCACGGACTAGCGGGATATCCTACAATGAGCAGTTCTTC. This gives the protein CASSPRTSGISYNEQFF.

This chain links TRBV6-1 with TRBJ1-2; 10 bases fit TRBD1. The CDR3 has 15 amino acids. The V gene end was trimmed by 7 bases and the J gene end by 2 bases; junction bases not matched to a gene: 7. Per the germline V gene, CDR1 is MNHNS and CDR2 is SASEGT. CDR3 in amino acids: CASNRDRGQNYGYTF. In DNA, the CDR3 is TGTGCCAGCAACAGGGACAGGGGACAAAACTATGGCTACACCTTC.

The rearrangement joins TRBV7-2 to TRBJ1-3; no reliable D call. V gave up 5 bases and J gave up 1 base, with 6 bases separating them. The CDR3 has 13 amino acids. CDR1 and CDR2 (germline): SGHTA, FQGNSA. CDR3 protein: CASSAQSGNTIYF. CDR3 DNA sequence: TGTGCCAGCAGCGCTCAGTCTGGAAACACCATATATTTT.

This clonotype showed up just a few times. V is TRBV4-3 and J is TRBJ2-1, with 7 bases matching TRBD2. Trimming cost V 4 bases and J 5 bases; bases outside gene matches: 8. The CDR3 loop spans 15 amino acids. Per germline, CDR1 LGHNA and CDR2 YSLEER. In nucleotides, the CDR3 is TGCGCCAGCAGCCGTCTGGCGGGAGCGAACAATGAGCAGTTCTTC. Its protein is CASSRLAGANNEQFF.

The chain employs TRBV5-6 and TRBJ2-1; 8 bases match TRBD2. CDR1 and CDR2 (germline): SGHDT, YYEEEE. The CDR3 loop spans 16 amino acids. The trim removed 3 bases at V and 3 bases at J, leaving 8 bases unmatched. The CDR3 nucleotides read TGTGCCAGCAGCTCCTCACTAGCGGCATACTACAATGAGCAGTTCTTC. Protein product: CASSSSLAAYYNEQFF. Combining the CDR3 with reference TRBV5-6 and TRBJ2-1 gives the whole variable domain DAGVTQSPTHLIKTRGQQVTLRCSPKSGHDTVSWYQQALGQGPQFIFQYYEEEERQRGNFPDRFSGHQFPNYSSELNVNALLLGDSALYLCASSSSLAAYYNEQFFGPGTRLTVL.

The chain couples TRBV20-1 to TRBJ2-3, with TRBD1 matching 8 bases. The V gene's germline CDR1 is DFQATT and CDR2 SNEGSKA (reference sequence). Trimming at V came to 4 bases and at J to 3 bases, leaving 9 bases not matched to a gene. The CDR3 has 15 amino acids. This CDR3 is CSANSGQGGTDTQYF. CDR3 DNA: TGCAGTGCTAACTCCGGACAGGGTGGAACAGATACGCAGTATTTT.

This clonotype was detected only a few times. The rearrangement joins TRBV18 to TRBJ2-3, with D unresolved. Germline lookup yields CDR1 KGHSH and CDR2 LQKENI. V dropped 8 bases and J dropped 0 bases, with 12 bases sitting between them. The CDR3 has 14 amino acids. CDR3 DNA: TGTGCCAGCAGCCCCCCCGGGAGCACAGATACGCAGTATTTT. Translation: CASSPPGSTDTQYF. The entire variable domain, with the rest obtained from reference TRBV18 and TRBJ2-3, is as follows: NAGVMQNPRHLVRRRGQEARLRCSPMKGHSHVYWYRQLPEEGLKFMVYLQKENIIDESGMPKERFSAEFPKEGPSILRIQQVVRGDSAAYFCASSPPGSTDTQYFGPGTRLTVL.

This clonotype has just a few counts. The chain recombines TRBV20-1 with TRBJ2-5, with D possibly matching TRBD2 (6 bases). V lost 1 base to trimming and J lost 1 base, with 16 bases between them. This CDR3 contains 16 residues. From germline, CDR1 is DFQATT and CDR2 SNEGSKA (reference sequence). CDR3: CSARVVEGAAQETQYF. The DNA of the CDR3 is TGCAGTGCTAGAGTCGTGGAGGGAGCCGCCCAAGAGACCCAGTACTTC.

This chain uses TRBV7-9 with TRBJ2-7; tentative D call: TRBD1 (5 bases). V lost 3 bases, J lost 4 bases, and 10 bases lay in between. Per the germline V gene, CDR1 is SEHNR and CDR2 is FQNEAQ (reference sequence). The CDR3 length is 13 residues. CDR3 sequence (DNA): TGTGCCAGCAGCTTTGCCTCAGGGTACGAGCAGTACGTC. Translating it yields CASSFASGYEQYV.

This chain uses TRBV5-8 with TRBJ2-3; the D gene is possibly TRBD1 (5 bases). V was shortened by 5 bases and J by 8 bases, with 15 bases between the two germline ends. The CDR3 length is 13 residues. Germline V gene sequence: CDR1 SGHTS, CDR2 YDEGEE. CDR3 sequence (DNA): TGTGCCAGCAGTCTTTCAGGGCTGTCTACGCAGTATTTT. As protein: CASSLSGLSTQYF.

The gene calls are TRBV6-6 and TRBJ2-2; D is unclear. Deletions cut 2 bases from V and 6 bases from J, with 7 bases between. This CDR3 region has 13 residues. Germline V gene sequence: CDR1 MNHNY, CDR2 SVGAGI (reference sequence). The CDR3 nucleotides read TGTGCCAGCAGTTACATGGATCCCGGGGAGCTGTTTTTT. Its translation is CASSYMDPGELFF.

This rearrangement joins TRBV27 to TRBJ2-1; 8 nucleotides line up with TRBD2. The length of the CDR3 is 15 residues. The junction had 12 bases not matched to a gene; V was cut back by 5 bases and J by 9 bases. Per the germline V gene, CDR1 is MNHEY and CDR2 is SMNVEV (reference sequence). In DNA form, the CDR3 reads TGTGCCAGCAGTGGGGTAGCGGGACCTGGTGGTGAGCAGTTCTTC. It encodes CASSGVAGPGGEQFF.

The chain carries TRBV7-2 and TRBJ2-5; weak D call: TRBD1 (6 bases). Trimming stripped 3 bases from V and 7 bases from J, with 15 bases between. Germline V CDR1 and CDR2: SGHTA, FQGNSA. This CDR3 is built from 14 residues. The CDR3 loop reads CASSFTKDSGTQYF. The CDR3 DNA is TGTGCCAGCAGCTTTACCAAGGACAGTGGGACCCAGTACTTC.

The chain recombines TRBV4-2 with TRBJ2-1; maybe TRBD2 (6 bases). The CDR3 has 14 residues. CDR1 LGHNA and CDR2 YNFKEQ come from the germline V gene. V lost 0 bases to trimming and J lost 6 bases, with 9 bases between them. CDR3 sequence: CASSQDVGGNEQFF. The CDR3 DNA is TGTGCCAGCAGCCAAGATGTCGGGGGCAATGAGCAGTTCTTC.

J is TRBJ1-1 and V is TRBV5-6; D remains unclear. This CDR3 contains 15 residues. Trimming cost V 0 bases and J 0 bases, with 9 bases left between them. Germline V gives CDR1 SGHDT, CDR2 YYEEEE. This CDR3 is CASSLVPDLNTEAFF. The CDR3, as DNA: TGTGCCAGCAGCTTGGTTCCGGATTTGAACACTGAAGCTTTCTTT.

This clonotype was found a few times. This chain uses TRBV20-1 with TRBJ2-3, with a possible D match to TRBD1 (5 bases). V lost 0 bases, J lost 4 bases, and 8 bases lay in between. Germline lookup yields CDR1 DFQATT and CDR2 SNEGSKA (reference sequence). This CDR3 has 13 amino acids. CDR3 nucleotides: TGCAGTGCTAGAGATGGGGCCGCAGATACGCAGTATTTT. This translates into CSARDGAADTQYF.

The chain employs TRBV12-3 or TRBV12-4 and TRBJ2-5; no clear D gene. With 4 bases removed from V and 2 bases from J, the gap between germline ends came to 8 bases. This CDR3 spans 13 amino acids. CDR3 residues: CASSSLGQETQYF. For the CDR3, the DNA is TGTGCCAGCAGTTCGTTAGGGCAAGAGACCCAGTACTTC.

The gene calls are TRBV5-1 and TRBJ2-2, with D possibly being TRBD2 (5 bases). V was shortened by 0 bases and J by 2 bases, with 8 bases between the two germline ends. The CDR3 is 15 residues long. Germline V gene lookup returns CDR1 SGHRS and CDR2 YFSETQ. The CDR3 DNA follows: TGCGCCAGCAGCTTGGGACTACCAAACACCGGGGAGCTGTTTTTT. Translating it yields CASSLGLPNTGELFF.

In this sample, this clonotype turned up a few times. The rearrangement joins TRBV12-3 or TRBV12-4 to TRBJ1-3, with TRBD1 as a possible D gene (5 bases). The CDR3 spans 14 residues. Trimming took off 5 bases at V and 2 bases at J, with 10 bases between the two ends. The CDR3 nucleotides read TGTGCCAGCAGTCGCTCAGGGACTGGAAACACCATATATTTT. Encoded protein: CASSRSGTGNTIYF.

In its sample, this clonotype was seen a few times. V is TRBV5-5 and J is TRBJ2-7; maybe TRBD2 (6 bases). The germline V gene encodes CDR1 SGHKS and CDR2 YYEKEE (reference sequence). The CDR3 length is 16 residues. V lost 1 base and J lost 0, with 14 bases in between. The CDR3 region has the DNA TGTGCCAGCAGCTTGATCTATGGGAGGACCTCCTACGAGCAGTACTTC. Residues: CASSLIYGRTSYEQYF.

CDR3 coding DNA: TGTGCCAGCTCACCAAAGACGGATGTTGAAGCTTTCTTT. Translating it yields CASSPKTDVEAFF. This chain joins TRBV18 and TRBJ1-1; D is ambiguous. This CDR3 has 13 residues. Germline CDR1 is KGHSH and CDR2 is LQKENI. V dropped 2 bases and J dropped 7 bases, with 11 bases sitting between them.

The chain uses TRBV20-1 and TRBJ2-7, with D possibly TRBD2 on 6 matching bases. Germline CDR1 DFQATT, CDR2 SNEGSKA (reference sequence). V was trimmed by 8 bases and J by 2 bases, leaving 13 bases between them. There are 12 residues in the CDR3. This chain's CDR3 is CSPLRGAYEQYF. The CDR3 DNA sequence: TGCAGTCCACTGCGGGGCGCCTACGAGCAGTACTTC.

This clonotype has just a few counts. V and J are TRBV7-3 and TRBJ2-5; D perhaps matches TRBD1 (6 bases). V lost 0 bases, J lost 5 bases, and 13 bases lay in between. The CDR3 spans 15 residues. The V gene's germline CDR1 is SGHTA and CDR2 FQGTGA. The chain's CDR3 is CASSLTPDRRETQYF. CDR3 DNA: TGTGCCAGCAGCTTAACCCCAGACAGGAGGGAGACCCAGTACTTC.

The V and J genes are TRBV28 and TRBJ2-1; 16 bases align to TRBD2. The CDR3 extends over 19 amino acids. The germline CDR1 and CDR2 sequences are MDHEN and SYDVKM. V dropped 8 bases and J dropped 5; count of bases not matched to a gene: 15. This chain's CDR3 is CASLRSGLAGGTGNNEQFF. CDR3 nucleotides: TGTGCCAGCCTTCGGTCGGGACTAGCGGGAGGGACAGGGAACAATGAGCAGTTCTTC.

This clonotype was picked up a small number of times. This CDR3 is CATSRVVLRENEKLFF. In DNA, the CDR3 is TGTGCCACCAGCAGGGTGGTTTTGAGAGAAAATGAAAAACTGTTTTTT. The chain couples TRBV15 to TRBJ1-4; no reliable D call. The CDR3 has 16 amino acids. Trimming shortened V by 3 bases and J by 5 bases, and 16 bases separated the two germline ends. The V gene's germline CDR1 is LNHNV and CDR2 YYDKDF (reference sequence).

This clonotype was found a few times. V and J are TRBV20-1 and TRBJ1-1; the match to TRBD1 covers 8 bases. The CDR3 length is 14 residues. CDR1 and CDR2 (germline): DFQATT, SNEGSKA (reference sequence). V gave up 6 bases and J gave up 7 bases; unmatched junction bases: 13. CDR3 in amino acids: CSARVPGQDYEAFF. As DNA, the CDR3 is TGCAGTGCCCGAGTGCCGGGACAGGACTATGAAGCTTTCTTT.

The chain recombines TRBV27 with TRBJ1-2; 7 nucleotides align to TRBD1. CDR3 length: 15 residues. Losses at the gene ends were 6 bases for V and 4 bases for J; bases not matched to a gene: 11. Germline CDR1 reads MNHEY; CDR2 reads SMNVEV (reference sequence). The DNA of the CDR3 is TGTGCCAGCAGATACGTCGGACAGGTTGCCTATGGCTACACCTTC. It translates to CASRYVGQVAYGYTF.

This chain connects TRBV5-1 to TRBJ2-3; 12 bases map to TRBD1. Per the germline V gene, CDR1 is SGHRS and CDR2 is YFSETQ. The ends lost 4 bases at V and 2 bases at J; junction bases unmatched: 5. The CDR3 runs to 16 residues. CDR3 sequence reads: CASSPGQGANTDTQYF. CDR3 coding DNA: TGCGCCAGCAGCCCGGGACAGGGGGCGAACACAGATACGCAGTATTTT.

The rearrangement links TRBV18 to TRBJ1-5; D perhaps matches TRBD1 (5 bases). The germline V and J ends were trimmed by 3 bases and 1 base, with 10 bases remaining between them. This CDR3 region has 15 residues. Germline values: CDR1 KGHSH, CDR2 LQKENI. The CDR3 DNA follows: TGTGCCAGCTCACCTTCGGGGGGGAGCAATCAGCCCCAGCATTTT. Protein sequence: CASSPSGGSNQPQHF.

The genes are TRBV12-3 or TRBV12-4 and TRBJ2-7, with D uncertain. The CDR3 has 14 amino acids. V lost 3 bases and J lost 1, with 10 bases in between. CDR3 nucleotide sequence: TGTGCCAGCAGTTTCGAGGAGCGTTCCTACGAGCAGTACTTC. This sequence encodes CASSFEERSYEQYF.

This chain uses TRBV7-2 with TRBJ2-1, with TRBD1 identical over 9 bases. The CDR3 consists of 14 residues. With 5 bases clipped from V and 9 bases from J, the junction kept 8 bases outside the gene matches. Looked up from germline, CDR1 is SGHTA and CDR2 is FQGNSA. CDR3 coding DNA: TGTGCCAGCAGCGCCGGGACAGGGTCTATTGAGCAGTTCTTC. This codes for CASSAGTGSIEQFF.